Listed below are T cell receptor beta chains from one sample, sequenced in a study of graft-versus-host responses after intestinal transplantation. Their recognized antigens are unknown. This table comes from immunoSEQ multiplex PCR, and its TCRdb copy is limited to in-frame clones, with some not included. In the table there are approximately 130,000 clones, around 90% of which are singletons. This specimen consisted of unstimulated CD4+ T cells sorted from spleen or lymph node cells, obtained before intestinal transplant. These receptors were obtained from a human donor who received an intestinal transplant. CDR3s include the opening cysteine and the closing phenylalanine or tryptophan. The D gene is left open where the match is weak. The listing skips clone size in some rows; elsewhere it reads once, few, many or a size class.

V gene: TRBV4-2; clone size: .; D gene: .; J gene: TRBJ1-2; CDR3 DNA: TGTGCCAGCAGCCAAATGGGGCACTATGGCTACACCTTC; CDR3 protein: CASSQMGHYGYTF
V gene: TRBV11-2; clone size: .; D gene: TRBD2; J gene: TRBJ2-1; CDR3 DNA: TGTGCCAGCAGCTTGTACCTAGCGGGGGGCTACCAGGCCCTCAATGAGCAGTTCTTC; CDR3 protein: CASSLYLAGGYQALNEQFF
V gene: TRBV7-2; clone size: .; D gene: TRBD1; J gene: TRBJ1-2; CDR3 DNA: TGTGCCAGCAGCTTCCGGACAGGGGGCTATGGCTACACCTTC; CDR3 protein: CASSFRTGGYGYTF
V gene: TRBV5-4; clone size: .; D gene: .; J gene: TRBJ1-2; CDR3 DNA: TGTGCCAGCAGCTTGGCTCTGGGATATGGCTACACCTTC; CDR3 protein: CASSLALGYGYTF
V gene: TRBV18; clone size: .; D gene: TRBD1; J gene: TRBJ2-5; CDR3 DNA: TGTGCCAGCTCACCAAGGCAGGGGGCCGGAGAGACCCAGTACTTC; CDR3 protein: CASSPRQGAGETQYF
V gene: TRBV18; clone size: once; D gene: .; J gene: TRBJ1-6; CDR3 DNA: TGTGCCAGCTCACCAAGGAGCGAAAATTCACCCCTCCACTTT; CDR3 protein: CASSPRSENSPLHF
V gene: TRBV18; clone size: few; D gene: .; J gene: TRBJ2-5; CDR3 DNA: TGTGCCAGCGCCTCTCAGGCCCAAGAGACCCAGTACTTC; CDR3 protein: CASASQAQETQYF
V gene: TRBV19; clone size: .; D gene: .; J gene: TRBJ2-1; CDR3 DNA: TGTGCCAGTAGTATTGAAGACTACAATGAGCAGTTCTTC; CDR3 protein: CASSIEDYNEQFF
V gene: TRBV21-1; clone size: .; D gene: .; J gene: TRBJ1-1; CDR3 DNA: TGTGCCAGCAGCAGTCAGAGAATGAACACTGAAGCTTTCTTT; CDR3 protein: CASSSQRMNTEAFF
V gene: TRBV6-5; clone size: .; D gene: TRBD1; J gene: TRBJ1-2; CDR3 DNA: TGTGCCAGCAGGGCTACAGGGGGCAGTACAGGCTACACCTTC; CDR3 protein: CASRATGGSTGYTF
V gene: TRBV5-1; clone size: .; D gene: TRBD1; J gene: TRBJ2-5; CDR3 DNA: TGCGCCAGCAGCGCGAGGGGGCCACAAGAGACCCAGTACTTC; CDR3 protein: CASSARGPQETQYF
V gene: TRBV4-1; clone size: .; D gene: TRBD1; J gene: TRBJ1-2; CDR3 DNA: TGCGCCAGCAGCCATCGACAGGGGGGAATTTTCTATGGCTACACCTTC; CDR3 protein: CASSHRQGGIFYGYTF
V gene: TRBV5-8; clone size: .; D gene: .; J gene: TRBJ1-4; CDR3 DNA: TGTGCCAGCAGCTCCTATAACCGGGACACAGAAAAACTGTTTTTT; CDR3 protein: CASSSYNRDTEKLFF
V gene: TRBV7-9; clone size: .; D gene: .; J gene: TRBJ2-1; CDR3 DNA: TGTGCCAGCAGCTTAGTGGGCGCGACCCTGGGTACCTACAATGAGCAGTTCTTC; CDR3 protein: CASSLVGATLGTYNEQFF
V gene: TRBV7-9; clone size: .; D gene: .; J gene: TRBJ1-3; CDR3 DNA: TGTGCCAGCAGCTTGCCCGGGACGGGAAACACCATATATTTT; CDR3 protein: CASSLPGTGNTIYF
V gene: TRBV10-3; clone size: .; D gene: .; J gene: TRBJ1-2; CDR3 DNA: TGTGCCATCAGTTCCTCAGAGGCGTCAAACTATGGCTACACCTTC; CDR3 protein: CAISSSEASNYGYTF
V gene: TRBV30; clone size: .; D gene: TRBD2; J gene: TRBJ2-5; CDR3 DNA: TGTGCCTGGAGGTCAGTCTGGACTAGCGGGGTCCCCGGGACCCAGTACTTC; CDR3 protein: CAWRSVWTSGVPGTQYF
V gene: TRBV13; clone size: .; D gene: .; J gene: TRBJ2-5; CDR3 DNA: TGTGCCAGCAGCTTAGGCCGGCGAGAGACCCAGTACTTC; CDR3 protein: CASSLGRRETQYF
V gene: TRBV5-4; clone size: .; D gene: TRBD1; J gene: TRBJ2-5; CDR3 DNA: TGTGCCAGCAGCTCACCCCAGGGGGCACAAGAGACCCAGTACTTC; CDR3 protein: CASSSPQGAQETQYF
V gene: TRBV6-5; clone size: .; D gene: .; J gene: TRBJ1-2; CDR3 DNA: TGTGCCAGCCTCGATGGATCGGGGGCCTATGGCTACACCTTC; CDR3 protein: CASLDGSGAYGYTF
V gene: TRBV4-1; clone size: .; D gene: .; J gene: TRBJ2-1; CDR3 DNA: TGCGCCAGCAGCCAGGTTTACAATGAGCAGTTCTTC; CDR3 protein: CASSQVYNEQFF
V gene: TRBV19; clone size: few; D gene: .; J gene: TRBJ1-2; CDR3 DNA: TGTGCCAGTAGTATAGGGGTTGGGGGTCCCAACTATGGCTACACCTTC; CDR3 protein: CASSIGVGGPNYGYTF